This TCR beta chain emerged from a study of patients and donors after allogeneic stem cell transplantation. This clonotype was observed a handful of times. TCRdb fed the RT-PCR reads into MiXCR, producing one record per CDR3 protein. Counted here are over 350,000 distinct CDR3 sequences, 15% to 20% occurring once; the ten biggest clones make up less than 9.5%. V dropped 0 bases and J dropped 0 bases, with 15 bases sitting between them. This CDR3 has 18 amino acids. Looked up from germline, CDR1 is LGHNA and CDR2 is YSLEER. This clonotype originated in a human donor who was either an allogeneic HSCT recipient or a stem cell or donor lymphocyte infusion donor (not recorded which). It is not recorded whose cells these are; they may come from a transplant donor. The sample comprised blood, either unsorted or a sorted T cell fraction (not recorded which). The V gene is TRBV4-3, the J gene TRBJ1-5; possibly TRBD1 for D (5 bases). CDR3 in amino acids: CASSQDWLWGISNQPQHF. The CDR3, as DNA: TGCGCCAGCAGCCAAGATTGGCTCTGGGGGATTAGCAATCAGCCCCAGCATTTT.